Presented here are 14 T cell receptor beta chains from one specimen sequenced in a study of blood T cell repertoires in COVID-19. Sequencing was performed with immunoSEQ multiplex PCR; in TCRdb, only in-frame clones are kept and a portion is missing. The sample holds roughly 140,000 clones; 65% to 85% are singletons and the top ten take around 5%. Sequenced: peripheral blood. These receptors were collected from a woman in her fifties or sixties with acute or convalescent COVID-19.

This clone was picked up one time. V usage is TRBV9 and J usage is TRBJ1-1; D is unresolved. The CDR3 is 13 amino acids. V was shortened by 0 bases and J by 7 bases, with 10 bases between the two germline ends. In germline, CDR1 is SGDLS, CDR2 YYNGEE. The CDR3, as DNA: TGTGCCAGCAGCGTAGGGTGGGCCAGTGAAGCTTTCTTT. Protein: CASSVGWASEAFF.

The chain uses TRBV3-1 (or the pseudogene TRBV3-2) and TRBJ1-5; 9 nucleotides match TRBD1. With 4 bases clipped from V and 1 base from J, the junction kept 2 bases outside the gene matches. The germline gives CDR1 LGHDT, CDR2 YNNKEL (reference sequence). The CDR3 totals 15 residues. The DNA for the CDR3 is TGTGCCAGCAGCCCCGGGACAGGGAGCAATCAGCCCCAGCATTTT. Its translation is CASSPGTGSNQPQHF.

The genes are TRBV7-2 and TRBJ2-5; 9 nucleotides match TRBD2. Germline trimming cut 6 bases from V and 1 base from J; bases unmatched to any gene: 9. Germline V gives CDR1 SGHTA, CDR2 FQGNSA. The CDR3 runs to 16 residues. The CDR3 coding sequence is TGTGCCAGCAGTCGCAGCCTAGCGGGGACCCAAGAGACCCAGTACTTC. It yields the protein CASSRSLAGTQETQYF.

The chain employs TRBV11-3 and TRBJ2-2; TRBD1 matches at 7 bases. Looked up from germline, CDR1 is SGHNT and CDR2 is YENEEA. V lost 4 bases, J lost 6 bases, and 14 bases stayed unmatched. The length of the CDR3 is 17 residues. The CDR3 is CASSSRGKTGSPGELFF. DNA of the CDR3: TGTGCCAGCAGCTCAAGAGGAAAGACAGGGTCTCCCGGGGAGCTGTTTTTT. Looking up the rest from reference TRBV11-3 and TRBJ2-2 gives the full variable domain: EAGVVQSPRYKIIEKKQPVAFWCNPISGHNTLYWYLQNLGQGPELLIRYENEEAVDDSQLPKDRFSAERLKGVDSTLKIQPAELGDSAVYLCASSSRGKTGSPGELFFGEGSRLTVL.

The chain employs TRBV27 and TRBJ1-2; 8 nucleotides match TRBD1. V was clipped by 0 bases and J by 8 bases; unmatched bases: 11. Germline CDR1 reads MNHEY; CDR2 reads SMNVEV (reference sequence). This CDR3 comprises 16 residues. This CDR3 reads CASSLSPQTGVDGYTF. The CDR3 DNA reads as TGTGCCAGCAGTTTATCCCCCCAGACAGGGGTGGACGGCTACACCTTC.

The chain uses TRBV7-3 and TRBJ1-3, with 7 bases aligning to TRBD1. The CDR3 is made up of 15 amino acids. CDR1 is SGHTA, CDR2 FQGTGA, per germline. The junction had 8 bases not matched to a gene; V was cut back by 5 bases and J by 4 bases. The DNA for the CDR3 is TGTGCCAGCAGCGAAGGGGGGACAGCGGGAAACACCATATATTTT. Encoded protein: CASSEGGTAGNTIYF.

The chain carries TRBV18 and TRBJ1-3; TRBD1 is a possible D gene (5 bases). This CDR3 region has 14 residues. Trimming pared 5 bases from V and 1 base from J, leaving 9 bases between. Germline assignment: CDR1 KGHSH and CDR2 LQKENI. Here the CDR3 reads CASSLDSSGNTIYF. The CDR3 nucleotides are TGTGCCAGCTCATTAGACAGTTCTGGAAACACCATATATTTT.

The CDR3 reads CASRFDRNYGYTF. CDR3 bases: TGTGCCAGTAGATTCGACAGAAACTATGGCTACACCTTC. The V gene is TRBV19, the J gene TRBJ1-2, with a weak D call TRBD1 (5 bases). Trimming removed 6 bases at V and 2 bases at J, with 10 bases between. The CDR3 is 13 amino acids. Germline-derived CDR1 and CDR2 are LNHDA and SQIVND (reference sequence).

The rearrangement joins TRBV5-1 to TRBJ1-3; TRBD1 agrees at 7 bases. From germline, CDR1 is SGHRS and CDR2 YFSETQ. The CDR3 loop spans 17 amino acids. The V gene end was trimmed by 1 base and the J gene end by 0 bases; junction bases not matched to a gene: 7. In DNA, the CDR3 is TGCGCCAGCAGCTTGACGGGACAGCTAACCTCTGGAAACACCATATATTTT. Translation gives CASSLTGQLTSGNTIYF. Complete variable domain (other parts from reference TRBV5-1 and TRBJ1-3): KAGVTQTPRYLIKTRGQQVTLSCSPISGHRSVSWYQQTPGQGLQFLFEYFSETQRNKGNFPGRFSGRQFSNSRSEMNVSTLELGDSALYLCASSLTGQLTSGNTIYFGEGSWLTVV.

The genes are TRBV2 and TRBJ1-6, with D unresolved. V was cut by 5 bases and J by 7 bases, with 12 bases left in between. Germline values: CDR1 SNHLY, CDR2 FYNNEI. CDR3 length equals 14 residues. The CDR3 protein is CASSFYKSNSPLHF. Here the CDR3 DNA reads TGTGCCAGCAGTTTTTACAAGTCAAATTCACCCCTCCACTTT.

The chain combines TRBV19 with TRBJ2-3, with D maybe TRBD2 (6 bases). The ends were cut back, 3 bases at V and 3 bases at J, with 16 bases in the middle. The germline V gene has CDR1 LNHDA and CDR2 SQIVND (reference sequence). This CDR3 comprises 16 residues. As DNA, the CDR3 is TGTGCCAGTAGTATTGAAGGTTGGGGGGAAACAGATACGCAGTATTTT. Translation: CASSIEGWGETDTQYF. Complete variable domain (other parts from reference TRBV19 and TRBJ2-3): DGGITQSPKYLFRKEGQNVTLSCEQNLNHDAMYWYRQDPGQGLRLIYYSQIVNDFQKGDIAEGYSVSREKKESFPLTVTSAQKNPTAFYLCASSIEGWGETDTQYFGPGTRLTVL.

The gene calls are TRBV28 and TRBJ2-1, with 7 positions matching TRBD2. The V segment lost 5 bases and the J segment 13 bases; nucleotides outside the gene matches: 11. Germline V CDR1 and CDR2: MDHEN, SYDVKM. The CDR3 has 13 amino acids. This CDR3 reads CASSTTSPPDQFF. The CDR3 DNA reads TGTGCCAGCAGTACGACTAGCCCACCCGACCAGTTCTTC.

A note on this clone: This may come from a read error, since a much larger clone is one base off. This CDR3 is also generated by other DNA sequences in the sample. The chain is built from TRBV9 and TRBJ2-7; TRBD2 might be the D (6 bases). The CDR3 is 16 amino acids. V was shortened by 0 bases and J by 3 bases, with 16 bases between the two germline ends. Per germline, CDR1 SGDLS and CDR2 YYNGEE. In DNA form, the CDR3 reads TGTGCCAGCAGCGTAGGTCCCAGCGGAGGGAACTACGAGCAGTACTTC. Translated, it gives CASSVGPSGGNYEQYF. The full variable domain, with the rest looked up from reference TRBV9 and TRBJ2-7, is DSGVTQTPKHLITATGQRVTLRCSPRSGDLSVYWYQQSLDQGLQFLIQYYNGEERAKGNILERFSAQQFPDLHSELNLSSLELGDSALYFCASSVGPSGGNYEQYFGPGTRLTVT.

CDR3 protein: CATSRDKGPNSPLHF. As DNA, the CDR3 is TGTGCCACCAGCAGAGATAAGGGGCCAAATTCACCCCTCCACTTT. The chain links TRBV15 to TRBJ1-6, with D possibly being TRBD1 (5 bases). V was cut by 0 bases and J by 7 bases, with 10 bases left in between. The CDR3 spans 15 residues. Germline V gene data show CDR1 as LNHNV and CDR2 as YYDKDF (reference sequence).